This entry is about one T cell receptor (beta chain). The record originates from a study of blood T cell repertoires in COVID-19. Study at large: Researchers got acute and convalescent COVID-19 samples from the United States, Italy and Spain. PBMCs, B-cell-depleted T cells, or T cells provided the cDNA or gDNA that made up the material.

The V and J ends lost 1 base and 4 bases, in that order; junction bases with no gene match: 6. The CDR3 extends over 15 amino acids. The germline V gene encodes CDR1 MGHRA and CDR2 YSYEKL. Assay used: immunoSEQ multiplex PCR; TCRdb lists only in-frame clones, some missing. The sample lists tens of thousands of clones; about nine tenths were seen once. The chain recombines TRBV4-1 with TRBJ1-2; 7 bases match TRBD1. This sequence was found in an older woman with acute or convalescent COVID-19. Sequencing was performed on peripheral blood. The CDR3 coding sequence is TGCGCCAGCAGCCAAGCAACCGGGACAGCCTATGGCTACACCTTC. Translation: CASSQATGTAYGYTF.